Presented here are 3 T cell receptor beta chains from one specimen sequenced in a study of Tregs in tolerant kidney transplant recipients (dated by TCRdb to about 2019). The time point label, as the study defines it: blood sample drawn before combined kidney and bone marrow transplant. The library was produced with the immunoSEQ multiplex PCR assay. Entries here come from immuneACCESS through TCRdb and include only in-frame sequences with V and J called. Some clones fail to appear in such tables; in the studies checked, an unresolved V gene covers under half of the shortfall, and the cause of the remainder is unknown. Recorded for this sample are roughly 66,000 clones; more than 90% of them occurred a single time. The top ten hold approximately 11% of the sample. Material: CD8+ T cells from blood, obtained before the transplant. Every receptor here comes from a human donor who received a combined kidney and bone marrow transplant.

This chain connects TRBV9 to TRBJ1-5; D unclear. The germline gives CDR1 SGDLS, CDR2 YYNGEE. The CDR3 has 13 amino acids. V lost 4 bases and J lost 3, with 8 bases in between. The CDR3 sequence: CASSLRPNQPQHF. The CDR3 region has the DNA TGTGCCAGCAGCCTGAGGCCCAATCAGCCCCAGCATTTT.

This chain connects TRBV4-1 to TRBJ2-7; D is possibly TRBD1 (6 bases). V shed 2 bases and J shed 6 bases, with 8 bases lying between them. CDR3 length: 12 amino acids. Germline V gene data show CDR1 as MGHRA and CDR2 as YSYEKL. This CDR3 reads CASSQLRGEQYF. The CDR3 nucleotides read TGCGCCAGCAGCCAACTCAGGGGCGAGCAGTACTTC.

About this clone: The junction shows a germline mismatch at one end, possibly a read error. CDR3 nucleotide sequence: TGTGCCGGCAGCGTAGGGGCTAGCGGGGACTACGAGCAGTACTTC. Translation: CAGSVGASGDYEQYF. The chain uses TRBV9 and TRBJ2-7, with 9 positions matching TRBD2. This CDR3 comprises 15 residues. CDR1 is SGDLS, CDR2 YYNGEE, per germline.